Below are 32 T cell receptor beta chains sequenced from a single sample in a study of blood T cells in healthy people across ages. It was with a sample-barcoded 5' primer and a J-beta primer mix that a second PCR of roughly 7 to 12 cycles was run. In TCRdb, the 5' RACE reads were re-called with MiXCR into one record per CDR3 protein. The sample lists fewer than 950,000 distinct CDR3 sequences, around 36% occurring once. The specimen was blood. All receptors derive from a man aged 18-30 years in good health.

The J gene is TRBJ2-1, the V gene TRBV5-1; D is undetermined. The DNA end lines up better with TRBJ2-7; the J call may be wrong. Germline-derived CDR1 and CDR2 are SGHRS and YFSETQ. This CDR3 has 15 amino acids. In DNA, the CDR3 is TGCGCCAGCAGCCCCGGTTGGAGTCTACCCAATGAGCAGTACTTC. It codes for CASSPGWSLPNEQYF.

This clonotype was seen more than once but under ten times. The chain recombines TRBV6-4 with TRBJ2-2; maybe TRBD2 (7 bases). The germline CDR1 and CDR2 sequences are MRHNA and SNTAGT. V lost 2 bases and J lost 7, with 14 bases in between. CDR3 length: 15 amino acids. CDR3 region: CASSDGRGLSGELFF. The CDR3 DNA sequence: TGTGCCAGCAGTGACGGGCGGGGGCTGAGCGGGGAGCTGTTTTTT.

With regard to this clonotype: One end of the junction is discordant with germline, which a read error may explain. The chain's CDR3 is CASSLQNNSPLPF. The CDR3 DNA follows: TGTGCCAGCAGTTTGCAGAATAATTCACCCCTCCCCTTT. This chain uses TRBV27 with TRBJ1-6; no clear D gene. Looked up from germline, CDR1 is MNHEY and CDR2 is SMNVEV (reference sequence). There are 13 residues in the CDR3.

Of note for this clonotype: With a much larger clone just one base away, this may be a read error. The J gene is TRBJ1-4, the V gene TRBV4-2; D unclear. The CDR3 length is 15 residues. The germline V gene encodes CDR1 LGHNA and CDR2 YNFKEQ. CDR3: CASNQETADNEKLFF. As DNA, the CDR3 is TGTGCCAGCAACCAAGAAACGGCGGATAATGAAAAACTGTTTTTT.

J is TRBJ1-2 and V is TRBV29-1, with a tentative D call TRBD1 (5 bases). In germline, CDR1 is SQVTM, CDR2 ANQGSEA. Trimming took off 2 bases at V and 2 bases at J, with 18 bases between the two ends. The CDR3 is 16 residues long. CDR3 in DNA: TGCAGCGTTGAACCCAAATCCGGGACGGACAACTATGGCTACACCTTC. Translating it yields CSVEPKSGTDNYGYTF. Using reference TRBV29-1 and TRBJ1-2 for the parts outside the CDR3, the full variable domain is SAVISQKPSRDICQRGTSLTIQCQVDSQVTMMFWYRQQPGQSLTLIATANQGSEATYESGFVIDKFPISRPNLTFSTLTVSNMSPEDSSIYLCSVEPKSGTDNYGYTFGSGTRLTVV.

This clonotype was counted at least ten times. The rearrangement uses TRBV4-1 and TRBJ1-2; 11 bases align to TRBD1. After removal of 3 bases from V and 1 base from J, the junction contained 1 base not matched to a gene. In germline, CDR1 is MGHRA, CDR2 YSYEKL. The CDR3 length is 15 residues. CDR3 sequence reads: CASSHGTGGNYGYTF. CDR3 in DNA: TGCGCCAGCAGCCACGGGACAGGGGGTAACTATGGCTACACCTTC.

This clonotype was detected only a few times. The chain recombines TRBV4-3 with TRBJ1-1; tentative D call: TRBD1 (5 bases). Germline lookup yields CDR1 LGHNA and CDR2 YSLEER. The CDR3 covers 15 residues. The V end was cut by 0 bases, the J end by 4 bases, with 12 bases between. CDR3 in DNA: TGCGCCAGCAGCCAAGAAGCGGGCAGGGCCACTGAAGCTTTCTTT. Amino acid sequence: CASSQEAGRATEAFF.

The rearrangement links TRBV20-1 to TRBJ1-2; TRBD1 aligns across 9 bases. The CDR3 runs to 16 residues. The germline V gene has CDR1 DFQATT and CDR2 SNEGSKA (reference sequence). DNA for the CDR3: TGCAGACCCGTGGGGGACAGGGTCCCCTTTCCCTATGGCTACACCTTC. Amino acids: CRPVGDRVPFPYGYTF.

This clonotype was counted only a few times. The chain joins TRBV27 to TRBJ2-7; 8 bases align to TRBD1. The CDR3 is made up of 16 amino acids. V was pared by 5 bases and J by 2 bases, with 11 bases of the junction left unmatched. Germline V gene data show CDR1 as MNHEY and CDR2 as SMNVEV (reference sequence). This CDR3 is CASSPKGTGITYEQYF. CDR3 in DNA: TGTGCCAGCAGTCCCAAGGGGACAGGAATTACCTACGAGCAGTACTTC.

The table lists this clonotype with many counts. CDR3 in amino acids: CSARTPGLAGGRSYNEQFF. In DNA, the CDR3 is TGCAGTGCTAGAACCCCGGGACTAGCGGGGGGGCGTTCCTACAATGAGCAGTTCTTC. The chain has TRBV20-1 and TRBJ2-1, with 16 bases aligning to TRBD2. Germline CDR1 reads DFQATT; CDR2 reads SNEGSKA (reference sequence). This CDR3 comprises 19 residues. The V segment lost 2 bases and the J segment 1 base; nucleotides outside the gene matches: 8.

V gene TRBV5-1 combines with J gene TRBJ2-5; 7 bases align to TRBD2. The CDR3 has 15 amino acids. V was clipped by 0 bases and J by 5 bases; unmatched bases: 7. Per the germline V gene, CDR1 is SGHRS and CDR2 is YFSETQ. Here the CDR3 reads CASSLAPGGDETQYF. The CDR3 DNA follows: TGCGCCAGCAGCTTGGCCCCGGGAGGAGATGAGACCCAGTACTTC.

The chain links TRBV24-1 to TRBJ2-7; possibly TRBD1 for D (6 bases). Germline assignment: CDR1 KGHDR and CDR2 SFDVKD. Between the trimmed V and J ends, which lost 10 bases and 12 bases, there was a span of 12 bases. The CDR3 loop spans 9 amino acids. CDR3 sequence reads: CATRTARYF. DNA of the CDR3: TGTGCCACTAGGACAGCTCGGTACTTC.

About this clonotype itself: At one end the junction does not follow the germline gene, possibly because of a read error. The chain has TRBV15 and TRBJ2-4; maybe TRBD1 (5 bases). The CDR3 runs 12 residues. Germline lookup yields CDR1 LNHNV and CDR2 YYDKDF (reference sequence). For the CDR3, the DNA is TGTGCCACCCGCAGGGATGGAAACATTCAGTACTTC. Its translation is CATRRDGNIQYF.

The chain carries TRBV25-1 and TRBJ2-1; 14 bases match TRBD2. The CDR3 runs to 13 residues. Germline V gives CDR1 MGHDK, CDR2 SYGVNS. J gave up 8 bases and V 8 bases, and 2 bases lay outside the gene matches. The CDR3 loop is CASGTSGSHEQFF. The DNA for the CDR3 is TGTGCCAGCGGGACTAGCGGGAGTCATGAGCAGTTCTTC.

This chain joins TRBV13 and TRBJ1-1, with TRBD1 matching over 11 bases. The CDR3 loop spans 17 amino acids. Unmatched junction bases numbered 12, after V lost 5 bases and J lost 4 bases. Germline CDR1 and CDR2: PRHDT and FYEKMQ (reference sequence). The CDR3 nucleotides read TGTGCCAGCAGCGTCAACGGACAGGGGGCGGCGACCACTGAAGCTTTCTTT. It is translated as CASSVNGQGAATTEAFF. Full variable domain (outside the CDR3, taken from reference TRBV13 and TRBJ1-1): AAGVIQSPRHLIKEKRETATLKCYPIPRHDTVYWYQQGPGQDPQFLISFYEKMQSDKGSIPDRFSAQQFSDYHSELNMSSLELGDSALYFCASSVNGQGAATTEAFFGQGTRLTVV.

This clonotype was counted many times. The V gene is TRBV5-1, the J gene TRBJ2-3, with D uncertain. The germline V gene encodes CDR1 SGHRS and CDR2 YFSETQ. V gave up 1 base and J gave up 0 bases, with 6 bases separating them. The length of the CDR3 is 14 residues. CDR3 amino acids: CASSLRQSTDTQYF. The CDR3 DNA follows: TGCGCCAGCAGCTTGCGCCAGAGCACAGATACGCAGTATTTT.

V gene TRBV7-3 combines with J gene TRBJ2-7; 10 bases fit TRBD2. Germline CDR1 is SGHTA and CDR2 is FQGTGA. The CDR3 loop spans 16 amino acids. J was trimmed by 4 bases and V by 1 base; bases with no gene match: 7. CDR3 amino acids: CASSLISLAGEYEQYF. The CDR3 bases are TGTGCCAGCAGCTTAATCTCCCTAGCGGGAGAATACGAGCAGTACTTC.

With regard to this clonotype: This clone may be a read error of a much larger clone one base away. The chain couples TRBV9 to TRBJ2-1; 8 bases are a match to TRBD2. Gene TRBJ2-7 matches the end of the DNA better, so the J call may be wrong. The CDR3 has 15 residues. Looked up from germline, CDR1 is SGDLS and CDR2 is YYNGEE. The CDR3 reads CASSTGGPYDNEQYF. The CDR3 DNA is TGTGCCAGCAGCACGGGGGGGCCTTACGACAATGAGCAGTACTTC.

The chain joins TRBV7-9 to TRBJ2-5; 8 positions match TRBD2. CDR3 size: 15 residues. V lost 5 bases to trimming and J lost 7 bases; unmatched junction nucleotides: 12. Germline CDR1 reads SEHNR; CDR2 reads FQNEAQ (reference sequence). In DNA form, the CDR3 reads TGTGCCAGCAGCCCTATCGGCGGGGGGTCATTGACCCAGTACTTC. As protein: CASSPIGGGSLTQYF.

This chain joins TRBV12-3 or TRBV12-4 and TRBJ2-3; 7 bases align to TRBD2. There are 16 residues in the CDR3. V shed 3 bases, J shed 4 bases, and the junction held 10 bases outside the gene matches. This CDR3 is CASSFLFGGGADTQYF. The CDR3 coding sequence is TGTGCCAGCAGTTTTTTATTTGGGGGGGGGGCAGATACGCAGTATTTT.

In its sample, this clonotype was seen a few times. CDR3 region: CASSSGEGLALTDTQYF. As DNA, the CDR3 is TGTGCCAGCAGTTCAGGGGAGGGGCTAGCCCTCACAGATACGCAGTATTTT. The V gene is TRBV12-3 or TRBV12-4, the J gene TRBJ2-3, with D perhaps matching TRBD2 (7 bases). The CDR3 sequence is 17 residues long. V lost 4 bases and J lost 2, with 19 bases in between.

This clonotype was seen more than once but under ten times. The rearrangement links TRBV7-3 to TRBJ2-1; D may correspond to TRBD1 or TRBD2 (5 bases each). Per germline, CDR1 SGHTA and CDR2 FQGTGA. This CDR3 spans 15 amino acids. The V and J ends lost 2 bases and 10 bases respectively, with 18 bases between them. CDR3 DNA: TGTGCCAGCAGCTTAGAGGGGACCCCAATGAGGGAGCAGTTCTTC. Amino acid sequence: CASSLEGTPMREQFF.

The table lists this clonotype with a few counts. CDR3 in amino acids: CASIQEAEAFF. The CDR3 DNA reads as TGTGCCAGTATACAGGAAGCTGAAGCTTTCTTT. The V call is TRBV7-9, the J call TRBJ1-1; perhaps TRBD1 as D (5 bases). This CDR3 has 11 residues. The V gene's germline CDR1 is SEHNR and CDR2 FQNEAQ (reference sequence). Deletions cut 9 bases from V and 6 bases from J, with 11 bases between. Filled out from reference TRBV7-9 and TRBJ1-1, the complete variable domain reads DTGVSQNPRHKITKRGQNVTFRCDPISEHNRLYWYRQTLGQGPEFLTYFQNEAQLEKSRLLSDRFSAERPKGSFSTLEIQRTEQGDSAMYLCASIQEAEAFFGQGTRLTVV.

In this sample, this clonotype turned up a few times. This chain connects TRBV6-2 or TRBV6-3 to TRBJ2-7; no clear D gene. Trimming shortened V by 5 bases and J by 2 bases, and 16 bases separated the two germline ends. CDR3 length: 15 amino acids. The germline V gene encodes CDR1 MNHEY and CDR2 SVGEGT. In nucleotides, the CDR3 is TGTGCCAGCAGTAAAACTACGAACGACCCCTACGAGCAGTACTTC. Translation: CASSKTTNDPYEQYF.

This chain connects TRBV3-1 to TRBJ2-1; 12 nucleotides agree with TRBD2. The ends lost 5 bases at V and 8 bases at J; junction bases unmatched: 13. CDR3 length: 17 residues. Looked up from germline, CDR1 is LGHDT and CDR2 is YNNKEL (reference sequence). The CDR3 DNA follows: TGTGCCAGCAGCTCCGGACGGGCTAGCGGGGGGGCTGATGAGCAGTTCTTC. Translating it yields CASSSGRASGGADEQFF.

The rearrangement uses TRBV15 and TRBJ1-1; D not resolved. The CDR3 sequence is 16 residues long. CDR1 LNHNV and CDR2 YYDKDF come from the germline V gene (reference sequence). The germline V and J ends were trimmed by 8 bases and 1 base, with 20 bases remaining between them. This CDR3 is CATPEGGGGPNTEAFF. CDR3 DNA sequence: TGTGCCACCCCCGAGGGCGGTGGAGGCCCGAACACTGAAGCTTTCTTT.

The J gene is TRBJ1-2, the V gene TRBV29-1, with D unclear. The V gene lost 2 bases and the J gene lost 0 bases, with 10 bases spanning the gap. Germline loops: CDR1 SQVTM, CDR2 ANQGSEA. This CDR3 has 14 residues. The CDR3 is CSVEPPASNYGYTF. The CDR3 bases are TGCAGCGTTGAACCCCCGGCGTCTAACTATGGCTACACCTTC. Together with reference TRBV29-1 and TRBJ1-2, the CDR3 gives the full variable domain: SAVISQKPSRDICQRGTSLTIQCQVDSQVTMMFWYRQQPGQSLTLIATANQGSEATYESGFVIDKFPISRPNLTFSTLTVSNMSPEDSSIYLCSVEPPASNYGYTFGSGTRLTVV.

Of note for this clonotype: A much larger clonotype is one base distant, so this may be a read error. This chain uses TRBV20-1 with TRBJ2-1; maybe TRBD2 (5 bases). The CDR3 covers 16 residues. Germline CDR1 is DFQATT and CDR2 is SNEGSKA (reference sequence). The V and J ends lost 0 bases and 1 base respectively, with 13 bases between them. As DNA, the CDR3 is TGCAGTGCTAGAGACGACCCTCTAGCTTCCTACAATGAGCAGTTCTTC. Translated: CSARDDPLASYNEQFF.

The table lists this clonotype with many counts. The V call is TRBV12-3 or TRBV12-4, the J call TRBJ2-1; D might be TRBD2 (5 bases). The germline V and J ends were trimmed by 8 bases and 0 bases, with 8 bases remaining between them. The CDR3 has 13 residues. For the CDR3, the DNA is TGTGCCAGCGGAACTAGCTCCTACAATGAGCAGTTCTTC. Protein product: CASGTSSYNEQFF.

This clonotype was counted only a few times. The rearrangement links TRBV20-1 to TRBJ2-3; D may be TRBD1 (5 bases). V was pared by 2 bases and J by 4 bases, with 16 bases between. Germline loops: CDR1 DFQATT, CDR2 SNEGSKA (reference sequence). CDR3 size: 15 residues. The CDR3 DNA sequence: TGCAGTGCTAGAAGGGGCCGGGTGGACGCAGATACGCAGTATTTT. Protein sequence: CSARRGRVDADTQYF.

This clonotype was counted only a few times. J is TRBJ1-1 and V is TRBV5-1; the D is unclear. CDR1 SGHRS and CDR2 YFSETQ come from the germline V gene. This CDR3 is built from 15 residues. V gave up 0 bases and J gave up 3 bases, with 12 bases separating them. CDR3 in amino acids: CASSLESTLDTEAFF. The CDR3 nucleotides read TGCGCCAGCAGCTTGGAGTCAACCCTTGACACTGAAGCTTTCTTT.

This chain links TRBV4-3 with TRBJ1-1, with D possibly being TRBD1 (5 bases). CDR1 and CDR2 (germline): LGHNA, YSLEER. CDR3 size: 17 residues. The V gene lost 1 base and the J gene lost 10 bases, with 25 bases spanning the gap. The CDR3 DNA is TGCGCCAGCAGCCAAGGGTCGGGACTTGGTTGGGCAGGGAGAGCTTTCTTT. Protein: CASSQGSGLGWAGRAFF.